This paragraph reports one TCR beta chain. The antigen remains unidentified. The CDR3 totals 15 residues. Germline-derived CDR1 and CDR2 are KGHSH and LQKENI. The V segment lost 5 bases and the J segment 2 bases; nucleotides outside the gene matches: 4. This sample is drawn from a study of T cell responses to AZD1222 COVID-19 vaccine. Study outcomes and limitations: Rises in breadth and depth of Spike-specific TCRs came after two AZD1222 doses. The span of vaccine-associated CD4 TCRs extended across spike, with dominance at 160-218 and 743-854. Among AZD1222 vaccinees, only 5 to 7 were seropositive at baseline.

Using immunoSEQ multiplex PCR, the repertoire was profiled, and TCRdb retains in-frame clones only, with some absent. Among 73,000 or so clones listed, more than 70% were seen once. The sequencing here drew on peripheral blood, taken on day 0 of AZD1222 vaccination. This receptor was obtained from an adult in good health. V usage is TRBV18 and J usage is TRBJ2-1; 9 nucleotides agree with TRBD2. DNA for the CDR3: TGTGCCAGCTCATACGGGACTAGCACCTACAATGAGCAGTTCTTC. This encodes CASSYGTSTYNEQFF.